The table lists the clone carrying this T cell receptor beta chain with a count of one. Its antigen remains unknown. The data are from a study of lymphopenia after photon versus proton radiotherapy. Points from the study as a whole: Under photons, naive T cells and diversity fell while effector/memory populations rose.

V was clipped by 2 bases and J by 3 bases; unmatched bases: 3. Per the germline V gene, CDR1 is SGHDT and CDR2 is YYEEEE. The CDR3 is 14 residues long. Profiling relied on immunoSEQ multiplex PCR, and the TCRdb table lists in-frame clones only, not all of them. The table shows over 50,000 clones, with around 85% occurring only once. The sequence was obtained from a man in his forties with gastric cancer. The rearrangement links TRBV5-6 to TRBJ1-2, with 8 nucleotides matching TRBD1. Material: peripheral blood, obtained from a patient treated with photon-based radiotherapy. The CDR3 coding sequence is TGTGCCAGCAGCTTCGGGACAGGCGACTATGGCTACACCTTC. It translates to CASSFGTGDYGYTF. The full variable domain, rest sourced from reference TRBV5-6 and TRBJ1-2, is DAGVTQSPTHLIKTRGQQVTLRCSPKSGHDTVSWYQQALGQGPQFIFQYYEEEERQRGNFPDRFSGHQFPNYSSELNVNALLLGDSALYLCASSFGTGDYGYTFGSGTRLTVV.